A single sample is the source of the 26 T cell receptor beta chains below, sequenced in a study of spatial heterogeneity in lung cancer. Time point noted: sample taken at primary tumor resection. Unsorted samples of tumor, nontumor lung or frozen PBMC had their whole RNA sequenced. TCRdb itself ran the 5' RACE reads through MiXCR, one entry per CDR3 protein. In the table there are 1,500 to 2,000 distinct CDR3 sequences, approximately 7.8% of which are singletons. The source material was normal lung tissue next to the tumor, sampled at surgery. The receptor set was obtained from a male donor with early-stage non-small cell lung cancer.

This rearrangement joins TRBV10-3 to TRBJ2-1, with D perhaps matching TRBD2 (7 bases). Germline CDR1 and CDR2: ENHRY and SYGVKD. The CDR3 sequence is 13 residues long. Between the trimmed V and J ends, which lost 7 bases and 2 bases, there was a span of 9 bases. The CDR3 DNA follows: TGTGCCATCACGGGGGGCACCTACAATGAGCAGTTCTTC. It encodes CAITGGTYNEQFF.

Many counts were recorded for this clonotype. CDR3 nucleotide sequence: TGTGCCAGCAGCGCCCGGGGCTATAATTCACCCCTCCACTTT. Protein product: CASSARGYNSPLHF. V usage is TRBV7-9 and J usage is TRBJ1-6; no reliable D call. Looked up from germline, CDR1 is SEHNR and CDR2 is FQNEAQ (reference sequence). The CDR3 is 14 residues long. V was shortened by 5 bases and J by 3 bases, with 8 bases between the two germline ends.

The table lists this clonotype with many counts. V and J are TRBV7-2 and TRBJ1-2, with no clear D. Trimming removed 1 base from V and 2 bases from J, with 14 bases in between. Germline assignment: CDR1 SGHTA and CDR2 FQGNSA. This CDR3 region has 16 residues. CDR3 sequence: CASSLGGFGSNYGYTF. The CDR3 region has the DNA TGTGCCAGCAGCTTAGGTGGATTTGGGAGCAACTATGGCTACACCTTC.

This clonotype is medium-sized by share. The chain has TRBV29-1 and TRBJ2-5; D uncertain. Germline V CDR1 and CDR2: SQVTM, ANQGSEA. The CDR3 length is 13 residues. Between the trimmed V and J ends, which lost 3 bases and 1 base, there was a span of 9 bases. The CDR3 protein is CSVDAQVQETQYF. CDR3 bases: TGCAGCGTTGATGCCCAGGTCCAAGAGACCCAGTACTTC.

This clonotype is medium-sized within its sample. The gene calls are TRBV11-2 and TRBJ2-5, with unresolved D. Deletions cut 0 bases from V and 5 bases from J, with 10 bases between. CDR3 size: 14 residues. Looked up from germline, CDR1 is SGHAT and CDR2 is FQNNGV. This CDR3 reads CASSLEAIQETQYF. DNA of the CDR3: TGTGCCAGCAGCTTAGAGGCGATCCAGGAGACCCAGTACTTC.

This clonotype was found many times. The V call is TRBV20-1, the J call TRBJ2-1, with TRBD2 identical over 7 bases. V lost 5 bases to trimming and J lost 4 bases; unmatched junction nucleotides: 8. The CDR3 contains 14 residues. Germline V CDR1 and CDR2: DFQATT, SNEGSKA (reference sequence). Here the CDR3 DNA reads TGCAGTGCTCGACGGGAGGCCCCTTACAATGAGCAGTTCTTC. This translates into CSARREAPYNEQFF.

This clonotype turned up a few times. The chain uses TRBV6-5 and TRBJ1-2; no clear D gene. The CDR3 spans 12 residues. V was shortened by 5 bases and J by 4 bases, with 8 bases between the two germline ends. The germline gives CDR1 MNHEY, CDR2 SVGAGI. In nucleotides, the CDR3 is TGTGCCAGCAGTGGAGGGCTCTATGGCTACACCTTC. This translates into CASSGGLYGYTF.

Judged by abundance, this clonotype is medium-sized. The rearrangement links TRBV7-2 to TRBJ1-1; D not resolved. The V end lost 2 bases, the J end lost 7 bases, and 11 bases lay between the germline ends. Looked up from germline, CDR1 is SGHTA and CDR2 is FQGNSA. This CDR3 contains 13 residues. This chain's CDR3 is CASSLKQIGEAFF. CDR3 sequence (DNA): TGTGCCAGCAGCTTAAAGCAAATAGGTGAAGCTTTCTTT.

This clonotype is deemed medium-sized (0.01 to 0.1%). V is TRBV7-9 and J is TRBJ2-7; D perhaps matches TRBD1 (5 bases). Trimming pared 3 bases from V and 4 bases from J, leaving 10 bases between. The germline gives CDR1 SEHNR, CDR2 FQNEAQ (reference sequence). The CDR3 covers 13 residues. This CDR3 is CASSLQGWYEQYF. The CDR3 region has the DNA TGTGCCAGCAGCTTGCAGGGCTGGTACGAGCAGTACTTC.

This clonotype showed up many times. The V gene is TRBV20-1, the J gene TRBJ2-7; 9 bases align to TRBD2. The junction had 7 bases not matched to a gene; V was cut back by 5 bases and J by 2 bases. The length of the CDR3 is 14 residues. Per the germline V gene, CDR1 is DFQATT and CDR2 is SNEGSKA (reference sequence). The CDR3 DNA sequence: TGCAGTGCTCACGGAGCGGGGGGTACCTACGAGCAGTACTTC. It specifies CSAHGAGGTYEQYF.

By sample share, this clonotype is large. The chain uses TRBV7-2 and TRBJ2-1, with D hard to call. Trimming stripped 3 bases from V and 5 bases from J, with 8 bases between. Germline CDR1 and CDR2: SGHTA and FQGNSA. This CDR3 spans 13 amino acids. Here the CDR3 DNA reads TGTGCCAGCAGCTTTTCACGGAACAATGAGCAGTTCTTC. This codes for CASSFSRNNEQFF.

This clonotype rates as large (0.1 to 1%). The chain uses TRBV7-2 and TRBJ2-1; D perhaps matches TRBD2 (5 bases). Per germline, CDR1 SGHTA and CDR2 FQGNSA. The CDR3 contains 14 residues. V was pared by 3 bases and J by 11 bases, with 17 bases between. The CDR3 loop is CASSFKLSAGKQFF. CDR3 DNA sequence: TGTGCCAGCAGCTTCAAGCTTTCGGCCGGGAAGCAGTTCTTC.

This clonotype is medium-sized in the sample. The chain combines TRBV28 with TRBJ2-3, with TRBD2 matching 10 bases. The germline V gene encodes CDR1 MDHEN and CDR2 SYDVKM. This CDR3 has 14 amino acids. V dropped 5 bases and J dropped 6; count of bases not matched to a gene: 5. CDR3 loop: CASSPSGSRDTQYF. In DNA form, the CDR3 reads TGTGCCAGCAGTCCTAGCGGGAGTAGGGATACGCAGTATTTT.

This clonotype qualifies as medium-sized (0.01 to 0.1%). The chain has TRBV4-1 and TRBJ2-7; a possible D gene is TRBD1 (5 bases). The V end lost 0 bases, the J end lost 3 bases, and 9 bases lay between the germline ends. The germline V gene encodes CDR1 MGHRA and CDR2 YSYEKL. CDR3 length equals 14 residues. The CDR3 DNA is TGCGCCAGCAGCCAAGAACAGGCCCTCTACGAGCAGTACTTC. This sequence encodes CASSQEQALYEQYF.

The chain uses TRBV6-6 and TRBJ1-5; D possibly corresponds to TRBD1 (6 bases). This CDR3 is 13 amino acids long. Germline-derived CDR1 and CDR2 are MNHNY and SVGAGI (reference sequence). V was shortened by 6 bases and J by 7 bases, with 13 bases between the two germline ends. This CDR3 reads CASSPPGAQPQHF. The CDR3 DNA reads TGTGCCAGCAGCCCGCCAGGGGCCCAGCCCCAGCATTTT.

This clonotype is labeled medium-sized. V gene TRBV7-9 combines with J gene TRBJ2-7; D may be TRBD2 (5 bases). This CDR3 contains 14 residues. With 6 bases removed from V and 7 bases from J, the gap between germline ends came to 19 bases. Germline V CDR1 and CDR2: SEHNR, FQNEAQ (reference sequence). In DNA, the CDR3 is TGTGCCAGCAGTCCGGATATGCCCTCGGGGGAGCAGTACTTC. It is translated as CASSPDMPSGEQYF.

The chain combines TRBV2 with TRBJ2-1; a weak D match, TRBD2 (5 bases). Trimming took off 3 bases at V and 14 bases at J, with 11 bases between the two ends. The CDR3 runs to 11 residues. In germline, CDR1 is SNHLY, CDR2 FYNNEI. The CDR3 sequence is CASSESEEEFF. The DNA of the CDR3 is TGTGCCAGCAGTGAGTCAGAGGAGGAGTTCTTC.

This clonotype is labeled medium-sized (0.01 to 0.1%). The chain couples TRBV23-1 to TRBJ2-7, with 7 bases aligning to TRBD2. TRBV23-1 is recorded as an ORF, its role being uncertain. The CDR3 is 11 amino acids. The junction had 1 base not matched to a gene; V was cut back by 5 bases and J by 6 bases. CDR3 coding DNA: TGCGCCAGCAGTTGGGGGGGCGAGCAGTACTTC. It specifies CASSWGGEQYF.

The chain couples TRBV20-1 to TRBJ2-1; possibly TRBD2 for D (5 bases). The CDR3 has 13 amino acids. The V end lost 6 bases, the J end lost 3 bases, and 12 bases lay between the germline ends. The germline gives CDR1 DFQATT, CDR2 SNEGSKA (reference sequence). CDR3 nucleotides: TGCAGTGCCACAACTAGATACTACAATGAGCAGTTCTTC. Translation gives CSATTRYYNEQFF.

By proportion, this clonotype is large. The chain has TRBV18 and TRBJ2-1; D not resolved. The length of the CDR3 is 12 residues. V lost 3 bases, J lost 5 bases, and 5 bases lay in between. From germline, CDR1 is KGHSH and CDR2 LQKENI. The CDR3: CASSPHHNEQFF. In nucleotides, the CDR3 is TGTGCCAGCTCACCTCACCACAATGAGCAGTTCTTC.

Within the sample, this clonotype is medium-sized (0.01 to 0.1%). In DNA, the CDR3 is TGTGCCAGCCAGGGGACTAGCGGGAGTGTAGATACGCAGTATTTT. It codes for CASQGTSGSVDTQYF. This chain joins TRBV6-1 and TRBJ2-3; TRBD2 matches 14 bases. Germline V gene sequence: CDR1 MNHNS, CDR2 SASEGT. CDR3 length equals 15 residues. Trimming took 8 bases from V and 5 from J; bases not matched to a gene: 6.

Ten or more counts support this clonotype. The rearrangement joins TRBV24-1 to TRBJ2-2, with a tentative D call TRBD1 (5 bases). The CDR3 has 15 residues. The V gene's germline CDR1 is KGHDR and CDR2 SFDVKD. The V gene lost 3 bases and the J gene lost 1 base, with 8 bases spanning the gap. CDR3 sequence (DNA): TGTGCCACCAGTGATGCCCAGGGGAACACCGGGGAGCTGTTTTTT. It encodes CATSDAQGNTGELFF.

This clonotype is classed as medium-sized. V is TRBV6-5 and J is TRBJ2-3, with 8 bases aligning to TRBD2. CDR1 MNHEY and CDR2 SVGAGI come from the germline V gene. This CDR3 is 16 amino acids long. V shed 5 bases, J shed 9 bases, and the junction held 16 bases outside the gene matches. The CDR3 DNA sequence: TGTGCCAGCAGTCATGGGACTAGTCCCGATGGGTGGACGCAGTATTTT. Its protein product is CASSHGTSPDGWTQYF.

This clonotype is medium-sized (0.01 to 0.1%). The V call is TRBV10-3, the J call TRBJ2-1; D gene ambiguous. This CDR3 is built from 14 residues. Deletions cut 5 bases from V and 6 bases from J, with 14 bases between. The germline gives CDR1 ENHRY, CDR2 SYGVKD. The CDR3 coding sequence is TGTGCCATCAGTCCCTCGGACGGAGTCAATGAGCAGTTCTTC. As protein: CAISPSDGVNEQFF.

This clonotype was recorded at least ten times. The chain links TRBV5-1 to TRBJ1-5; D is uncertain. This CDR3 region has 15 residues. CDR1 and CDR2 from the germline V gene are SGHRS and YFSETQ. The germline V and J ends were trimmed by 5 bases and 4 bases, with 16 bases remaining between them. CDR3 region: CASRIVPGGNQPQHF. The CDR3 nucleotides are TGCGCCAGCAGGATCGTGCCTGGCGGGAATCAGCCCCAGCATTTT. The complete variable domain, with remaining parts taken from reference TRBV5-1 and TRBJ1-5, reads KAGVTQTPRYLIKTRGQQVTLSCSPISGHRSVSWYQQTPGQGLQFLFEYFSETQRNKGNFPGRFSGRQFSNSRSEMNVSTLELGDSALYLCASRIVPGGNQPQHFGDGTRLSIL.

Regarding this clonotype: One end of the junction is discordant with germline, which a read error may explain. Written as DNA, the CDR3 is TGCAGTGCGACGCCGGGACAGATCCGTGGGGGGACCCCGGCCAGCTTC. It specifies CSATPGQIRGGTPASF. The chain has TRBV20-1 and TRBJ2-5; weak D call: TRBD1 (7 bases). Germline V CDR1 and CDR2: DFQATT, SNEGSKA (reference sequence). The CDR3 has 16 residues.